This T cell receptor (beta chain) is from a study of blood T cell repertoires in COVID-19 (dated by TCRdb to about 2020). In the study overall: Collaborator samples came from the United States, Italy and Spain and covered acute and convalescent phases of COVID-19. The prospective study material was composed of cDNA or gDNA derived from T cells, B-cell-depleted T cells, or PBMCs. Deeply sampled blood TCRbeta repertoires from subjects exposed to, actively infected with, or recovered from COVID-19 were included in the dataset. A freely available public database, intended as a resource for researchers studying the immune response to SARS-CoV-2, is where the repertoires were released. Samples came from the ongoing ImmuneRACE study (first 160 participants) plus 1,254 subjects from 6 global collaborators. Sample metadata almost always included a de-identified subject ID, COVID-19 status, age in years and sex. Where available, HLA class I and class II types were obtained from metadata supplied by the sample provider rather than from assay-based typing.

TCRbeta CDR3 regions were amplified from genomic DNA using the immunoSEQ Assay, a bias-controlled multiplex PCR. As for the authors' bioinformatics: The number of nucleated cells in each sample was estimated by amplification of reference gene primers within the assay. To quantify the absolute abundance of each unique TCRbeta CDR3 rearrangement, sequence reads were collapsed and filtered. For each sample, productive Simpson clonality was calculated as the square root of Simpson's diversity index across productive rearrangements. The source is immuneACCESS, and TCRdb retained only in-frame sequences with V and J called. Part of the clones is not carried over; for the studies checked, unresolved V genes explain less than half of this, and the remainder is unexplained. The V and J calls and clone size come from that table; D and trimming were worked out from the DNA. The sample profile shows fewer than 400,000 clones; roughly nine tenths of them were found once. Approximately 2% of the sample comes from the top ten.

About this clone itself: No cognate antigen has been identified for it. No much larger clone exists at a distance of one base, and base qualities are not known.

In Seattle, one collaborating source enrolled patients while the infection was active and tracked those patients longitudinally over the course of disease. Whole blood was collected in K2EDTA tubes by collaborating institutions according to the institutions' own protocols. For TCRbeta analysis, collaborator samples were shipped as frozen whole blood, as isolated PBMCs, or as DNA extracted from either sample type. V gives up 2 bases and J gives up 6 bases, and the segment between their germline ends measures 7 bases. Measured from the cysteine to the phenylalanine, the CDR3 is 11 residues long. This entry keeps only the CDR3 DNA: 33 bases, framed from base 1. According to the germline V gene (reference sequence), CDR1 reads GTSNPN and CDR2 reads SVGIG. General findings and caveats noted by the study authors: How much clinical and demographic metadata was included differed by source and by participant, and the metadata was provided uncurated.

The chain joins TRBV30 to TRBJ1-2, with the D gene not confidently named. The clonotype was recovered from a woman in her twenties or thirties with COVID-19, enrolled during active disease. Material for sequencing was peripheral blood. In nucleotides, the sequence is TGTGCCTGGAGTTCAGGTGATGGCTACACCTTC. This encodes CAWSSGDGYTF.